The TCR beta chain described here comes from a study of shared clonotypes between healthy human individuals. Using immunoSEQ multiplex PCR, the repertoire was profiled, and TCRdb retains in-frame clones only, with some absent. The table has 450,000 to 550,000 clones, 79% seen once. V shed 0 bases and J shed 8 bases, with 8 bases lying between them. The CDR3 length is 12 residues. Per germline, CDR1 SGDLS and CDR2 YYNGEE. Sequenced input: PBMCs. V usage is TRBV9 and J usage is TRBJ1-1; unclear D gene. The sequence came from a woman in her forties in good health. Some clones in this sample may be carry-over from other donors' samples. The CDR3 nucleotides are TGTGCCAGCAGCGTAGAAGGCAGGGAAGCTTTCTTT. Translated, it gives CASSVEGREAFF.